This T cell receptor (beta chain) was documented in a study of PD-L1 blockade in urothelial cancer. About the study: Once treatment had started, blood was analyzed at 3 weeks (second dose) and again at 6 weeks. Overall study findings and caveats: The study found that durable-benefit patients expanded tumor-associated blood clones more at 3 weeks. Below-median TCR clonality that was measured in pretreatment blood predicted better survival.

Profiled with immunoSEQ multiplex PCR; TCRdb holds only in-frame clones, not every one. Here the sample spans some 47,000 clones, approximately 82% being singletons. Points on this clone: Its antigen remains unknown.

The CDR3 runs 14 residues. Germline-derived CDR1 and CDR2 are SGHNT and YYREEE (reference sequence). Between the trimmed V and J ends, which lost 1 base and 3 bases, there was a span of 9 bases. Urothelial carcinoma in patients was locally advanced or metastatic. The chain carries TRBV5-4 and TRBJ2-3; D may be TRBD2 (5 bases). This TCR was sampled from a man between 65 and 85 years old with urothelial cancer. Sequences were derived from PBMCs, sampled around atezolizumab (anti-PD-L1) treatment. The CDR3 sequence is CASSLMGVTDTQYF. CDR3 sequence (DNA): TGTGCCAGCAGCTTGATGGGAGTTACAGATACGCAGTATTTT.